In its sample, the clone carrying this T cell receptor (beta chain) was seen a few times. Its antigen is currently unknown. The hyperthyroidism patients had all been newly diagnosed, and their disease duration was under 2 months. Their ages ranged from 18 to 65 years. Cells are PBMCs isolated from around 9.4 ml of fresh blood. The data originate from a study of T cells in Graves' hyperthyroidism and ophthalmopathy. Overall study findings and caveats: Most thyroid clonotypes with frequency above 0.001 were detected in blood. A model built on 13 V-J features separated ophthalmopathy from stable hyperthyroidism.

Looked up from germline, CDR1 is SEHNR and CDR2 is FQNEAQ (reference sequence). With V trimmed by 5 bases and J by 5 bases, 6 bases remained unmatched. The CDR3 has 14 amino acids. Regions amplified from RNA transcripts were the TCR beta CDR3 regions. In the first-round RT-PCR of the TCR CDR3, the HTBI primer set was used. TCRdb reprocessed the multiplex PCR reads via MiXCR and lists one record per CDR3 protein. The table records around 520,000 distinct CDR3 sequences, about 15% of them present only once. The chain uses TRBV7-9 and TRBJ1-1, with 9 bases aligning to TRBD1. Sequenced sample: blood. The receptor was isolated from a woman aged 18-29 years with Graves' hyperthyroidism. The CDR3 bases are TGTGCCAGCAGCATCCGGGACAGGGTAACTGAAGCTTTCTTT. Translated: CASSIRDRVTEAFF. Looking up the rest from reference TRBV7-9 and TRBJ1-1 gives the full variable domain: DTGVSQNPRHKITKRGQNVTFRCDPISEHNRLYWYRQTLGQGPEFLTYFQNEAQLEKSRLLSDRFSAERPKGSFSTLEIQRTEQGDSAMYLCASSIRDRVTEAFFGQGTRLTVV.